This entry concerns a single T cell receptor beta chain. Clones were sequenced by immunoSEQ multiplex PCR, and TCRdb holds only the in-frame ones, with some missing. The sample carries roughly 250,000 clones, about 80% recorded once. This record belongs to a study of Tregs in tolerant kidney transplant recipients. Unstimulated Tregs (CD4+CD25+CD127-) and CD4+CD25- non-Tregs were sorted from PBMCs. This TCR derives from a human donor in good health. The specimen was CD4+ T cells from blood.

CDR3 region: CASSPPGLAGASVRYF. The CDR3 nucleotides read TGTGCCAGCTCACCACCCGGACTAGCGGGAGCCAGTGTGAGGTATTTT. V and J are TRBV18 and TRBJ2-3; TRBD2 aligns across 13 bases. The CDR3 runs 16 residues. In germline, CDR1 is KGHSH, CDR2 LQKENI. V dropped 0 bases and J dropped 14; count of bases not matched to a gene: 11. Looking up the rest from reference TRBV18 and TRBJ2-3 gives the full variable domain: NAGVMQNPRHLVRRRGQEARLRCSPMKGHSHVYWYRQLPEEGLKFMVYLQKENIIDESGMPKERFSAEFPKEGPSILRIQQVVRGDSAAYFCASSPPGLAGASVRYFGPGTRLTVL.